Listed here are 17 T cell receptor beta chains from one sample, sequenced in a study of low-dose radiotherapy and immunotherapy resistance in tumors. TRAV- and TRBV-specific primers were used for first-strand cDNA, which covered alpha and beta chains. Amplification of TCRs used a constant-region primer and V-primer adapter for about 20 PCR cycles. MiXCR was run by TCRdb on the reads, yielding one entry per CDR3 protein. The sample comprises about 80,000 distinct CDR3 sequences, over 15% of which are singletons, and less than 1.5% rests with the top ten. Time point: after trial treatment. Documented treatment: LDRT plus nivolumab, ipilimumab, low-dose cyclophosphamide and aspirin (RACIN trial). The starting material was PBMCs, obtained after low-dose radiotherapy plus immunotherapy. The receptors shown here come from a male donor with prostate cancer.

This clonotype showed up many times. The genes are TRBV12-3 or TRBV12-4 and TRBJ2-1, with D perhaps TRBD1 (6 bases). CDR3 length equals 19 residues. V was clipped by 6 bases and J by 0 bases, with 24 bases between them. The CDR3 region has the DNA TGTGCCAGCAGGGGGAATGCGGACAGCTCCTGGAGCTCCTACAATGAGCAGTTCTTC. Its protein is CASRGNADSSWSSYNEQFF.

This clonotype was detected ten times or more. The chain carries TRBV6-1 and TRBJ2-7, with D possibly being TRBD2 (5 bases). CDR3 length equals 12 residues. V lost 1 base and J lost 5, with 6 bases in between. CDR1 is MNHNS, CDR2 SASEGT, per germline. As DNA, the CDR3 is TGTGCCAGCAGTGAAGGGCGGGACGAGCAGTACTTC. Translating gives CASSEGRDEQYF.

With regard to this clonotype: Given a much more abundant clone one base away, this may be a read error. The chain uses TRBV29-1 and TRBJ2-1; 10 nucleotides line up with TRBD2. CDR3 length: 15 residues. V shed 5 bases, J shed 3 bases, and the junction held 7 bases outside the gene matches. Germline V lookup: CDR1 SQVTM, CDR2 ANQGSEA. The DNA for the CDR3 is TGCAGCGTTCTGGGGACTAGCGAGGGCTACAATGAGCAGTTCTTC. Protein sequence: CSVLGTSEGYNEQFF.

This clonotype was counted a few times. In DNA, the CDR3 is TGTGCCAGCAGTTTAGTGGGTGTGGGGGGGGATACGCAGTATTTT. Translated, it gives CASSLVGVGGDTQYF. The genes are TRBV12-3 or TRBV12-4 and TRBJ2-3; TRBD2 agrees at 7 bases. With V trimmed by 1 base and J by 6 bases, 7 bases remained unmatched. The CDR3 spans 15 residues.

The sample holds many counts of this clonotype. In DNA, the CDR3 is TGCAGTGCTAGGAAGGGGGGTTTAGACCGGGAGCTGTTTTTT. It yields the protein CSARKGGLDRELFF. J is TRBJ2-2 and V is TRBV20-1; D could derive from TRBD1 or TRBD2 (6 bases each). Between the trimmed V and J ends, which lost 3 bases and 9 bases, there was a span of 17 bases. The CDR3 extends over 14 amino acids. Germline V gene lookup returns CDR1 DFQATT and CDR2 SNEGSKA (reference sequence).

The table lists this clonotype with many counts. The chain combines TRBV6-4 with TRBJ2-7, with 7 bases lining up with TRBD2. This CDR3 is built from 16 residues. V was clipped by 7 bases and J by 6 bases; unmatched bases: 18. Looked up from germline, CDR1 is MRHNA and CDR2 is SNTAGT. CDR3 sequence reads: CASTGSPAGRESEQYF. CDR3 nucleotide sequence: TGTGCCAGCACAGGATCCCCAGCGGGAAGGGAAAGCGAGCAGTACTTC.

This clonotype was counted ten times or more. The CDR3 spells CASTMGASDPDTQYF. The CDR3 coding sequence is TGCGCCAGCACCATGGGAGCCTCCGACCCAGATACGCAGTATTTT. The chain links TRBV5-1 to TRBJ2-3, with a tentative D call TRBD2 (5 bases). The CDR3 has 15 amino acids. Trimming removed 6 bases at V and 4 bases at J, with 18 bases between. In germline, CDR1 is SGHRS, CDR2 YFSETQ. The entire variable domain, with the rest obtained from reference TRBV5-1 and TRBJ2-3, is as follows: KAGVTQTPRYLIKTRGQQVTLSCSPISGHRSVSWYQQTPGQGLQFLFEYFSETQRNKGNFPGRFSGRQFSNSRSEMNVSTLELGDSALYLCASTMGASDPDTQYFGPGTRLTVL.

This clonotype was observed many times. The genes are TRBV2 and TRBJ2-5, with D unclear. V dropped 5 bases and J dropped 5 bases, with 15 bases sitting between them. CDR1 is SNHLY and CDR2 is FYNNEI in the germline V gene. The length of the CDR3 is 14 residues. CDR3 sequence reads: CASSSSGPGETQYF. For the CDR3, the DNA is TGTGCCAGCAGTTCCTCCGGGCCTGGGGAGACCCAGTACTTC. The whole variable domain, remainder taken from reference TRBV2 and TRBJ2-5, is EPEVTQTPSHQVTQMGQEVILRCVPISNHLYFYWYRQILGQKVEFLVSFYNNEISEKSEIFDDQFSVERPDGSNFTLKIRSTKLEDSAMYFCASSSSGPGETQYFGPGTRLLVL.

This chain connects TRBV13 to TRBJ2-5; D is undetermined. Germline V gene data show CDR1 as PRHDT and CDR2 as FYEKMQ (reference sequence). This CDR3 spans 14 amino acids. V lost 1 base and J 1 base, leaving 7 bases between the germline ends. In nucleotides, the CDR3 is TGTGCCAGCAGCTTAGAATACAGCCAAGAGACCCAGTACTTC. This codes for CASSLEYSQETQYF.

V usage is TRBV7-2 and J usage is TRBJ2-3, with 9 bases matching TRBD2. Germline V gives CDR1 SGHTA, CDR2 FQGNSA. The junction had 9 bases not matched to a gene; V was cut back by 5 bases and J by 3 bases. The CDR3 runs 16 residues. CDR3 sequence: CASSPGLAQGTDTQYF. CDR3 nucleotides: TGTGCCAGCAGCCCGGGACTAGCCCAAGGGACAGATACGCAGTATTTT.

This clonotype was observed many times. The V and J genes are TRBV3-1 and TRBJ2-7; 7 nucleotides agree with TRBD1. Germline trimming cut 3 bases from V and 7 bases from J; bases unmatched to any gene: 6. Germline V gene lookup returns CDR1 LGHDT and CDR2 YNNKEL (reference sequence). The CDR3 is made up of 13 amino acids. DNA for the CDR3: TGTGCCAGCAGCCACGGGACAGCTCGGGAGCAGTACTTC. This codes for CASSHGTAREQYF.

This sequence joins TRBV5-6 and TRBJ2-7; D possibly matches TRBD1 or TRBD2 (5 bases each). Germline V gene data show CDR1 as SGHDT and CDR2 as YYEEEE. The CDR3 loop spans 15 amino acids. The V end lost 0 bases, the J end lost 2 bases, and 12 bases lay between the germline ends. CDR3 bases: TGTGCCAGCAGCTTGGTCGGGGCATTGGCCTACGAGCAGTACTTC. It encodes CASSLVGALAYEQYF.

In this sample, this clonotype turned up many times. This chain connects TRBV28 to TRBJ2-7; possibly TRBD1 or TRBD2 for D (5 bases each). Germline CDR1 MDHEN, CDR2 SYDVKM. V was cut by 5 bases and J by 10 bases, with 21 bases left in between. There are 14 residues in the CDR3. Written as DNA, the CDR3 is TGTGCCAGCAGTCCGATTCCCGGGACGGGAAAACAGTACTTC. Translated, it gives CASSPIPGTGKQYF.

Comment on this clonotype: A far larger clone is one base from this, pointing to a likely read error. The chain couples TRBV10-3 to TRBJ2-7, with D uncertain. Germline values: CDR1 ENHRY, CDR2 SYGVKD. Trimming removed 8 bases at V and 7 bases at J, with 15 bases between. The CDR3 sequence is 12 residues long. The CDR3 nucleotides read TGTGCCATCTCCAACAGTAACAATGAGCAGTACTTC. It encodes CAISNSNNEQYF.

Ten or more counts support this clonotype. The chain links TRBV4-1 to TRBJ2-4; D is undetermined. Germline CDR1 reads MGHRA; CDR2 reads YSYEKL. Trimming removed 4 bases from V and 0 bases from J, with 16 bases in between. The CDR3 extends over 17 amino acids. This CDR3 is CASSPGDPILAKNIQYF. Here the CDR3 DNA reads TGCGCCAGCAGCCCAGGAGATCCGATTTTAGCCAAAAACATTCAGTACTTC.

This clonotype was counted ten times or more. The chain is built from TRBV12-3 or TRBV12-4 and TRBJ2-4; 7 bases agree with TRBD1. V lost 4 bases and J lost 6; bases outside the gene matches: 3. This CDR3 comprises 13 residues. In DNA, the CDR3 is TGTGCCAGCAGTTCCAACAGGGGAAACATTCAGTACTTC. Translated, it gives CASSSNRGNIQYF.

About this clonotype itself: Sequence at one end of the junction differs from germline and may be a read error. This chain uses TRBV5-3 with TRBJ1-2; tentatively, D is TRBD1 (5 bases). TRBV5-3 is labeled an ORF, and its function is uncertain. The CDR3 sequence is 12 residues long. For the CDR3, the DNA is TGTGCCAGCAGCTTCGAGGGGTCCGGCTACACCTTC. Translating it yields CASSFEGSGYTF.